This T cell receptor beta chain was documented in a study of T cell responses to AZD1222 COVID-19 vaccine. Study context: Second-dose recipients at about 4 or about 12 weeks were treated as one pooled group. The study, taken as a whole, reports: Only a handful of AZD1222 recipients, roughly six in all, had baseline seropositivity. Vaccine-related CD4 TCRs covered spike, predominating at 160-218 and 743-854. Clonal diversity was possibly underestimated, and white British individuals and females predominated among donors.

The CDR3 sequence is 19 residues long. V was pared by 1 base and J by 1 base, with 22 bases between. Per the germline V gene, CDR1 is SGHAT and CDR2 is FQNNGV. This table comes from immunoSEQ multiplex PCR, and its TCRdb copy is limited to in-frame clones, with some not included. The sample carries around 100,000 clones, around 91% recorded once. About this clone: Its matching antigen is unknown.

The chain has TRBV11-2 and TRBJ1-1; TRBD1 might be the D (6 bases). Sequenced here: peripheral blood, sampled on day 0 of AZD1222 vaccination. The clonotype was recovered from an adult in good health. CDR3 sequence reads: CASSLVGRVSGQRNTEAFF. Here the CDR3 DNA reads TGTGCCAGCAGCTTAGTAGGGCGGGTTTCTGGACAGCGGAACACTGAAGCTTTCTTT.